These T cell receptor beta chains were read from a single sample in a study of response to subunit inactivated influenza vaccine. TCRdb ran MiXCR on the RT-PCR reads and lists one entry per CDR3 protein. The sample has hundreds of thousands of distinct CDR3 sequences, about a sixth seen once. The sample here was PBMCs from blood, taken 11 to 12 days after vaccination. These receptor sequences come from a man in his fifties or sixties who received an inactivated influenza vaccine. The CDR3 runs from the conserved cysteine through the conserved F or W. The D gene is left open where the match is weak. The listing skips clone size in some rows; elsewhere it reads once, few, many or a size class.

. | TRBJ2-7 | TRBV29-1 | . | CSVWSQNGYEQYF | TGCAGCGTCTGGTCCCAGAACGGGTACGAGCAGTACTTC
. | TRBJ2-3 | TRBV20-1 | many | CSARRRGTDTQYF | TGCAGTGCGAGACGGCGGGGCACAGATACGCAGTATTTT
. | TRBJ2-3 | TRBV7-3 | . | CASSPQGTSTDTQYF | TGTGCCAGCAGTCCACAGGGGACTAGCACAGATACGCAGTATTTT
. | TRBJ2-5 | TRBV18 | . | CASSPPASSETQYF | TGTGCCAGCTCACCACCGGCTAGCTCGGAGACCCAGTACTTC
. | TRBJ2-2 | TRBV24-1 | . | CATSDLLEPNTGELFF | TGTGCCACCAGTGATTTGCTCGAACCCAACACCGGGGAGCTGTTTTTT
TRBD1 | TRBJ2-7 | TRBV6-5 | few | CASSYTDRPGQREQYF | TGTGCCAGCAGTTACACTGACCGACCGGGACAGAGGGAGCAGTACTTC
. | TRBJ2-2 | TRBV6-5 | few | CASSYFPVTGLAGELFF | TGTGCCAGCAGTTACTTCCCAGTTACAGGGTTGGCCGGGGAGCTGTTTTTT
TRBD1 | TRBJ2-3 | TRBV5-8 | . | CASSSTGGHDTQYF | TGTGCCAGCAGCTCAACAGGGGGACATGATACGCAGTATTTT
TRBD2 | TRBJ2-3 | TRBV11-2 | many | CASSFSTGLGTDTQYF | TGTGCCAGCAGCTTCTCCACGGGACTAGGCACAGATACGCAGTATTTT
TRBD1 | TRBJ1-1 | TRBV6-1 | few | CASSDRGQAGNTEAFF | TGTGCCAGCAGTGACCGGGGACAGGCAGGTAACACTGAAGCTTTCTTT
. | TRBJ2-4 | TRBV29-1 | many | CSVELGGNIQYF | TGCAGCGTTGAATTAGGCGGTAACATTCAGTACTTC
TRBD1 | TRBJ1-2 | TRBV20-1 | . | CSARAGGNYGYTF | TGCAGTGCCAGAGCAGGGGGGAACTATGGCTACACCTTC
TRBD2 | TRBJ2-4 | TRBV6-7 | . | CASRGLAGVKNIQYF | TGTGCCAGCAGAGGACTAGCGGGAGTCAAAAACATTCAGTACTTC
. | TRBJ2-2 | TRBV3-1 | . | CASSQINAGELFF | TGTGCCAGCAGCCAAATTAATGCCGGGGAGCTGTTTTTT
. | TRBJ2-4 | TRBV12-3/TRBV12-4 | few | CASSSWALIAKNIQYF | TGTGCCAGCAGTTCTTGGGCCTTAATAGCCAAAAACATTCAGTACTTC
TRBD1 | TRBJ1-3 | TRBV19 | few | CASTDGPGDRGAGNTIYF | TGTGCCAGTACTGACGGACCGGGAGACAGGGGAGCTGGAAACACCATATATTTT
TRBD2 | TRBJ2-2 | TRBV28 | few | CASSWTRQNTGELFF | TGTGCCAGCAGTTGGACTAGGCAGAACACCGGGGAGCTGTTTTTT
. | TRBJ2-2 | TRBV28 | many | CASSLGRLGGVTGELFF | TGTGCCAGCAGTCTCGGACGCCTTGGTGGGGTCACCGGGGAGCTGTTTTTT
. | TRBJ2-3 | TRBV19 | . | CASSISRKVDTQYF | TGTGCCAGTAGTATTTCCAGGAAGGTTGATACGCAGTATTTT
. | TRBJ2-2 | TRBV27 | few | CASSGGDPGELFF | TGTGCCAGCAGTGGAGGGGATCCCGGGGAGCTGTTTTTT
. | TRBJ2-7 | TRBV7-9 | many | CASSFTPPFSYEQYF | TGTGCCAGCAGCTTTACCCCGCCTTTCTCCTACGAGCAGTACTTC
. | TRBJ2-5 | TRBV2 | . | CASSDQQGRETQYF | TGTGCCAGCAGTGACCAACAGGGTCGGGAGACCCAGTACTTC
TRBD1 | TRBJ2-3 | TRBV2 | few | CASSRGTGGWDTQYF | TGTGCCAGCAGTAGGGGGACAGGGGGCTGGGATACGCAGTATTTT
TRBD2 | TRBJ2-1 | TRBV7-2 | . | CASSYGGGLAGVNEQFF | TGTGCCAGCAGCTATGGAGGGGGACTAGCGGGAGTCAATGAGCAGTTCTTC
TRBD1 | TRBJ1-3 | TRBV7-8 | few | CASSSQGAIGNTIYF | TGTGCCAGCAGCTCCCAGGGGGCCATTGGAAACACCATATATTTT
. | TRBJ2-7 | TRBV4-1 | . | CASSPRLAFYEQYF | TGTGCCAGCAGCCCCAGGCTCGCGTTCTACGAGCAGTACTTC
TRBD1 | TRBJ1-5 | TRBV24-1 | few | CATSEGDSPPQPQHF | TGTGCCACCAGTGAGGGGGACAGCCCGCCTCAGCCCCAGCATTTT
TRBD1 | TRBJ2-5 | TRBV28 | . | CASRQGRQETQYF | TGTGCCAGCAGACAGGGGCGTCAAGAGACCCAGTACTTC
TRBD1 | TRBJ1-5 | TRBV19 | few | CASSIWDRSNQPQHF | TGTGCCAGTAGTATTTGGGACAGAAGCAATCAGCCCCAGCATTTT
. | TRBJ2-1 | TRBV7-9 | few | CASSLALGGHNEQFF | TGTGCCAGCAGCTTAGCGCTTGGGGGACACAATGAGCAGTTCTTC
. | TRBJ2-6 | TRBV7-8 | few | CASSLRRRDSGANVLTF | TGTGCCAGCAGCTTACGACGCAGGGACTCTGGGGCCAACGTCCTGACTTTC
. | TRBJ1-4 | TRBV28 | few | CASSKSGGRANEKLFF | TGTGCCAGCAGCAAGTCCGGGGGCAGAGCTAATGAAAAACTGTTTTTT
. | TRBJ2-3 | TRBV11-2 | few | CASSPWGSGTDTQYF | TGTGCCAGCAGCCCCTGGGGGTCAGGCACAGATACGCAGTATTTT
. | TRBJ2-7 | TRBV28 | . | CASRSPRRLFSYEQYF | TGTGCCAGCAGGTCGCCCCGGAGGTTGTTCTCCTACGAGCAGTACTTC
. | TRBJ2-3 | TRBV28 | . | CAGGALGGEDTQYF | TGTGCCGGTGGGGCCTTAGGTGGGGAAGATACGCAGTATTTT
. | TRBJ2-7 | TRBV28 | . | CASSAAVGRNYEQYF | TGTGCCAGCAGTGCCGCGGTGGGGCGGAACTACGAGCAGTACTTC
. | TRBJ2-5 | TRBV7-9 | few | CASSLVWAGAQETQYF | TGTGCCAGCAGCCTCGTTTGGGCGGGGGCACAAGAGACCCAGTACTTC
TRBD2 | TRBJ2-3 | TRBV5-6 | . | CASSFGTSGVSTDTQYF | TGTGCCAGCAGCTTTGGGACTAGCGGGGTGAGCACAGATACGCAGTATTTT
TRBD2 | TRBJ2-1 | TRBV7-2 | . | CASSLTASGGPRNNEQFF | TGTGCCAGCAGCTTAACGGCTAGCGGGGGACCACGGAACAATGAGCAGTTCTTC
. | TRBJ2-3 | TRBV4-1 | . | CASSHAGTHPQYF | TGCGCCAGCAGCCATGCCGGGACCCACCCCCAGTATTTT
. | TRBJ1-1 | TRBV20-1 | few | CSALGGKDRLSF | TGCAGTGCACTGGGGGGGAAAGACCGGCTTAGTTTT
. | TRBJ2-7 | TRBV12-3/TRBV12-4 | . | CASSPSTGTLAYEQYF | TGTGCCAGCAGTCCATCGACGGGGACATTAGCCTACGAGCAGTACTTC
. | TRBJ1-2 | TRBV19 | . | CASSMKTVSNYGYTF | TGTGCCAGTAGTATGAAGACAGTTTCTAACTATGGCTACACCTTC
. | TRBJ2-2 | TRBV12-3/TRBV12-4 | . | CASRPGWGIGELFF | TGTGCCAGCAGGCCCGGGTGGGGCATCGGGGAGCTGTTTTTT
TRBD1 | TRBJ2-1 | TRBV4-3 | few | CASSQDLRQGVGNEQFF | TGCGCCAGCAGCCAAGATCTCAGACAGGGAGTTGGCAATGAGCAGTTCTTC
TRBD2 | TRBJ2-7 | TRBV3-1 | few | CASSQATSGPYEQYF | TGTGCCAGCAGCCAGGCTACTAGCGGCCCCTACGAGCAGTACTTC
TRBD2 | TRBJ2-5 | TRBV10-3 | . | CAISDGLAGGQETQYF | TGTGCCATCAGTGACGGACTAGCGGGGGGCCAAGAGACCCAGTACTTC
TRBD2 | TRBJ2-1 | TRBV18 | many | CASSPRRGGNNEQFF | TGTGCCAGCTCACCACGGCGCGGGGGAAACAATGAGCAGTTCTTC
. | TRBJ2-5 | TRBV12-3/TRBV12-4 | few | CASRWAGQETQYF | TGTGCCAGCAGGTGGGCAGGACAAGAGACCCAGTACTTC